What follows describes a single T cell receptor beta chain. This record comes from a study of naive CD8 T cells in extremely preterm neonates. Cord blood came from elective full-term cesareans at roughly 37-41 weeks without labor or membrane rupture. Live Annexin V-negative naive CD3+CD8+CD45RA+CCR7+ T cells were sorted. Sequencing was performed with immunoSEQ multiplex PCR; in TCRdb, only in-frame clones are kept and a portion is missing. The sample holds several thousand clones, 95% to 99% seen once. Per germline, CDR1 GTSNPN and CDR2 SVGIG (reference sequence). J gave up 1 base and V 4 bases, and 9 bases lay outside the gene matches. The CDR3 consists of 16 residues.

Input material: naive CD8+ T cells from cord blood. The rearrangement links TRBV30 to TRBJ2-1, with 8 bases matching TRBD2. The TCR comes from a newborn in good health. The chain's CDR3 is CAWNTGLGGSYNEQFF. The CDR3 DNA reads as TGTGCCTGGAATACGGGACTAGGGGGATCCTACAATGAGCAGTTCTTC.